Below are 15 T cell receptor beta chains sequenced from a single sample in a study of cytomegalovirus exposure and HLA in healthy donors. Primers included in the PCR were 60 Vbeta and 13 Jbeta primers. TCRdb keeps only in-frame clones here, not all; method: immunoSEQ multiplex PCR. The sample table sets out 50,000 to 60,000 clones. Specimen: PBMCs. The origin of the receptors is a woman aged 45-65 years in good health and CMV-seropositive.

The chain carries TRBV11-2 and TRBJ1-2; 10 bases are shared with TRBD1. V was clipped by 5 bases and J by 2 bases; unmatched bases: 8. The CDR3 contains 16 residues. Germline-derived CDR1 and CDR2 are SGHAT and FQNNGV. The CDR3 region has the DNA TGTGCCAGCAGCCCTCGCCCGACAGGGGGCAACTATGGCTACACCTTC. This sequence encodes CASSPRPTGGNYGYTF.

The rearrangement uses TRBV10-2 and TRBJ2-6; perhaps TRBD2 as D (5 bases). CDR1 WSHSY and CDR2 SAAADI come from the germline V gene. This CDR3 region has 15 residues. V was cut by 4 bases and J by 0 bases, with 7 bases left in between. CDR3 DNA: TGCGCCAGCAGTGGGAGCGGCTCTGGGGCCAACGTCCTGACTTTC. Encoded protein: CASSGSGSGANVLTF.

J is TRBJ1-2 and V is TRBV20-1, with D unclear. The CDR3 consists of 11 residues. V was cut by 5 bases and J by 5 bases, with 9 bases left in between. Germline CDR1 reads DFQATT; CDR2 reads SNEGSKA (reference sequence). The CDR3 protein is CSAATGYGYTF. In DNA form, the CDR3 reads TGCAGTGCTGCCACCGGGTATGGCTACACCTTC.

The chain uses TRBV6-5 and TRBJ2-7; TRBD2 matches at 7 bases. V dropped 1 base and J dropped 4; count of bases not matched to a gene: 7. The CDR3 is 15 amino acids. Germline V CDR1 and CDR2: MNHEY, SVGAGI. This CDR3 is CASSYYGGSGYEQYF. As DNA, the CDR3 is TGTGCCAGCAGTTACTACGGCGGGAGCGGGTACGAGCAGTACTTC.

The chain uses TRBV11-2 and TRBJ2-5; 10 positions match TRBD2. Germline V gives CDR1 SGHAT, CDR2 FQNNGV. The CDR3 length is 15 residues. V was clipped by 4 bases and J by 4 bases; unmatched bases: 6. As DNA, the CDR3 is TGTGCCAGCAGCTACCTAGCGGGAGTGGGAGAGACCCAGTACTTC. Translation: CASSYLAGVGETQYF.

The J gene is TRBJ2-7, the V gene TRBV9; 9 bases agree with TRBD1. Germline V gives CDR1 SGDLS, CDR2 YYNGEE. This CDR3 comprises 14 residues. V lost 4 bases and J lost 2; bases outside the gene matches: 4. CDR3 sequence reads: CASSTRDRAYEQYF. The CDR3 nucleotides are TGTGCCAGCAGCACGCGGGACAGGGCCTACGAGCAGTACTTC. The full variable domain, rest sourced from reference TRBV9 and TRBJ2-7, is DSGVTQTPKHLITATGQRVTLRCSPRSGDLSVYWYQQSLDQGLQFLIQYYNGEERAKGNILERFSAQQFPDLHSELNLSSLELGDSALYFCASSTRDRAYEQYFGPGTRLTVT.

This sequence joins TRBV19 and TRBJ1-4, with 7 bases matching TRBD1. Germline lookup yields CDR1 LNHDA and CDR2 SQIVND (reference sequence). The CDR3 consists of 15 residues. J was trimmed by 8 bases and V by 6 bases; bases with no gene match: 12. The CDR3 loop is CASSPGGRVGEKLFF. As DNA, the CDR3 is TGTGCCAGTAGCCCAGGGGGAAGGGTCGGCGAAAAACTGTTTTTT.

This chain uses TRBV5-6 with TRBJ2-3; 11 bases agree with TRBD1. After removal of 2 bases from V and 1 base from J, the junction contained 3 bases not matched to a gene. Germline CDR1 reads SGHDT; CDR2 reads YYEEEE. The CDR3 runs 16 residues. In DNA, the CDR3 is TGTGCCAGCAGCTTCCGGACAGGGGGCGGCACAGATACGCAGTATTTT. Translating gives CASSFRTGGGTDTQYF.

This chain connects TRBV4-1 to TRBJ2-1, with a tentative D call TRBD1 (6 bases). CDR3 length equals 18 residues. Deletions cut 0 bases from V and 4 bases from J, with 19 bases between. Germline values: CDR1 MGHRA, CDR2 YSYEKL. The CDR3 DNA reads TGCGCCAGCAGCCAAGAATTCCGTTCCGGGACATTATACAATGAGCAGTTCTTC. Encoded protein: CASSQEFRSGTLYNEQFF.

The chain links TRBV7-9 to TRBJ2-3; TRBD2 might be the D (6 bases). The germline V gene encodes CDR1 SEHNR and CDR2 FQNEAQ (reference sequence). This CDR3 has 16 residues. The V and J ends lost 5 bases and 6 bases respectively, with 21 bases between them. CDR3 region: CASSHWAGGLGDTQYF. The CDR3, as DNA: TGTGCCAGCAGCCACTGGGCAGGAGGGCTTGGGGATACGCAGTATTTT.

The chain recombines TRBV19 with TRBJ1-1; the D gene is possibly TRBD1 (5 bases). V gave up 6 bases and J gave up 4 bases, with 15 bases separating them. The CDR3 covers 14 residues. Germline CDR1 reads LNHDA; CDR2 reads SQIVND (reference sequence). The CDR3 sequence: CASRWGPGVTEAFF. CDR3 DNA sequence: TGTGCCAGTAGGTGGGGCCCGGGGGTCACTGAAGCTTTCTTT.

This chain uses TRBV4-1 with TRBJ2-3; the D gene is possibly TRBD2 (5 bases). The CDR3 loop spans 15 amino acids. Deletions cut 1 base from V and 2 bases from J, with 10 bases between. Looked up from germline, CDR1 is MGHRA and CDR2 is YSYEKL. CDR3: CASSQVLDFTDTQYF. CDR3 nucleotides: TGCGCCAGCAGCCAAGTCTTGGACTTCACAGATACGCAGTATTTT.

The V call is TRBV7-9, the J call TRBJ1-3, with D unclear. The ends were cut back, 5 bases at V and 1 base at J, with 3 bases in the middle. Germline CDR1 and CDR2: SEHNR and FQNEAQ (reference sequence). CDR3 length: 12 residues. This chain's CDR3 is CASSPSGNTIYF. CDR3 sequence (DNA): TGTGCCAGCAGCCCATCTGGAAACACCATATATTTT.

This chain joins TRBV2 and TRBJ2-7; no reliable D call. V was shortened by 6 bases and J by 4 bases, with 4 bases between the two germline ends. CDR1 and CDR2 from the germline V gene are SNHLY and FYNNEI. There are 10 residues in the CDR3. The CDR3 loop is CASSPYEQYF. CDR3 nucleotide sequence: TGTGCCAGCAGCCCATACGAGCAGTACTTC.

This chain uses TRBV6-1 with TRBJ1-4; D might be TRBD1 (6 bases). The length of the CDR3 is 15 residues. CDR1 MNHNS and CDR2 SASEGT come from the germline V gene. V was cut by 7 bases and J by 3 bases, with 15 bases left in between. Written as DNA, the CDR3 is TGTGCCAGCAACAGACCAGGGGCCCCTAATGAAAAACTGTTTTTT. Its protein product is CASNRPGAPNEKLFF.